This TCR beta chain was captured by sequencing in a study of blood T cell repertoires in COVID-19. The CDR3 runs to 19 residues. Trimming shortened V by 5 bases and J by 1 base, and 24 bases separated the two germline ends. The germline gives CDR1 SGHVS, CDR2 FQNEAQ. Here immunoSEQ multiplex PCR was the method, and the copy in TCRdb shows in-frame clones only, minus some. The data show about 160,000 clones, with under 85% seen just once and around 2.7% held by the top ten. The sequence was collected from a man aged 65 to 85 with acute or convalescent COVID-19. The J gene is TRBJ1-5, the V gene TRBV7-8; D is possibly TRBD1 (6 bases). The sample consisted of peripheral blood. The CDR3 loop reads CASSPLAQGKDKSNQPQHF. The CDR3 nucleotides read TGTGCCAGCAGCCCGCTGGCGCAGGGGAAAGATAAGAGCAATCAGCCCCAGCATTTT.